The T cell receptor beta chain under discussion was sequenced for a study of shared T cell receptors in the human thymus. The repertoire was sequenced with immunoSEQ multiplex PCR; TCRdb's copy has only in-frame clones and lacks some. The table includes about 730,000 clones, 80% to 90% detected once. V lost 6 bases and J lost 2; bases outside the gene matches: 2. Germline V CDR1 and CDR2: MNHEY, SVGAGI. The CDR3 loop spans 13 amino acids. These sequences were also reported in another study, on human thymus T cells. That paper adds: Thymic and blood repertoires seemed to show skewed V and J gene use.

The chain is built from TRBV6-5 and TRBJ1-2; 8 bases are a match to TRBD1. The clonotype originates from a girl less than two years old with a congenital heart defect. The specimen sequenced was thymocytes. The CDR3 sequence is CASSRTGNYGYTF. As DNA, the CDR3 is TGTGCCAGCAGCCGGACAGGGAACTATGGCTACACCTTC.